The clone carrying this TCR beta chain appeared many times. The data originate from a study of neurological immune-mediated disorders. Trimming stripped 3 bases from V and 3 bases from J, with 16 bases between. The V gene's germline CDR1 is SGHRS and CDR2 YFSETQ. There are 15 residues in the CDR3. TCRdb fed the 5' RACE reads into MiXCR, producing one record per CDR3 protein. Of roughly 34,000 distinct CDR3 sequences in the sample, about 4.5% were seen once. The source of this sequence is a man in his late teens or twenties in good health. The sample comprised PBMCs. The chain carries TRBV5-1 and TRBJ2-7, with D possibly TRBD1 on 6 matching bases. The CDR3 nucleotides read TGCGCCAGCAGCTCGGGACCGGACAGATACTACGAGCAGTACTTC. It specifies CASSSGPDRYYEQYF.